Listed below are T cell receptor beta chains from one sample, sequenced in a study of response to subunit inactivated influenza vaccine. MiXCR, applied by TCRdb to the RT-PCR reads, yields one record per CDR3 protein. The repertoire includes roughly 630,000 distinct CDR3 sequences, 12% to 15% of them detected once, and 7.6% sits in the top ten. Sequenced material: PBMCs from blood, taken roughly 15 days before vaccination. The receptors stem from a man aged 50 or older who received an inactivated influenza vaccine. Both conserved end residues are part of each CDR3. A D gene is named only where the DNA matches it firmly. Expanded clones get a size class; other rows say once, few or many, or leave the size out.

.	TRBV7-7	many	TRBJ2-5	TGTGCTAGCAGTACAGCCAAAGAGACCCAGTACTTC	CASSTAKETQYF
.	TRBV12-3/TRBV12-4	few	TRBJ2-2	TGTGCCAGCAGCCTGGGGGGCTCAAGGACCGGGGAGCTGTTTTTT	CASSLGGSRTGELFF
.	TRBV29-1	.	TRBJ2-7	TGCAGCGTGACACGGGGGAACTACGAGCAGTACTTC	CSVTRGNYEQYF
.	TRBV7-9	many	TRBJ1-1	TGTGCCAGCAGCTTTTCGAACACTGAAGCTTTCTTT	CASSFSNTEAFF
TRBD2	TRBV14	few	TRBJ2-1	TGTGCCAGCAGCCCCTTTACCAGCGGGGGCGAGCAGTTCTTC	CASSPFTSGGEQFF
.	TRBV18	.	TRBJ2-7	TGTGCCAGCTCACTATCAAGGGGCGCGGTATACGAGCAGTACTTC	CASSLSRGAVYEQYF
.	TRBV9	.	TRBJ2-1	TGTGCCAGCAGCGTGCACAGGGACTCCTACAATGAGCAGTTCTTC	CASSVHRDSYNEQFF
.	TRBV5-4	few	TRBJ2-1	TGTGCCAGCAGCTTGGGGGCAGGCCAGGGGTTTAATGAGCAGTTCTTC	CASSLGAGQGFNEQFF
TRBD1	TRBV14	.	TRBJ2-7	TGTGCCAGCAGCCTGCTTGGACAGGCCTACGAGCAGTACTTC	CASSLLGQAYEQYF
.	TRBV7-2	few	TRBJ1-1	TGTGCCAGCAGCTTCAAAATGAACACTGAAGCTTTCTTT	CASSFKMNTEAFF
.	TRBV11-1	.	TRBJ2-4	TGTGCCAGCAGCCGGGGCCCAAAAGGGGGCATTCAGTACTTC	CASSRGPKGGIQYF
TRBD2	TRBV27	few	TRBJ2-1	TGTGCCAGCAGTAGGGGACTAGCGGGAGCTTTACGGTCCTACAATGAGCAGTTCTTC	CASSRGLAGALRSYNEQFF
.	TRBV5-1	.	TRBJ2-7	TGCGCCAGCAGCTTGGCCAACCACGAGCAGTACTTC	CASSLANHEQYF
TRBD2	TRBV27	many	TRBJ2-7	TGTGCCAGCAGTTTACTAGCGGGGAGCTCCTACGAGCAGTACTTC	CASSLLAGSSYEQYF
TRBD2	TRBV7-2	.	TRBJ2-5	TGTGCCAGCAGCCCTGGACTAGCGGGGATGGGAGAGACCCAGTACTTC	CASSPGLAGMGETQYF
.	TRBV7-9	.	TRBJ1-3	TGTGCCAGCAGCCCCGCGGGGATCTCGGGAAACACCATATATTTT	CASSPAGISGNTIYF
TRBD1	TRBV28	.	TRBJ1-1	TGTGCCAGCAGTTCCCCTCTCTTTAAGACAGGGTTGGGCCCTGACACTGAAGCTTTCTTT	CASSSPLFKTGLGPDTEAFF
TRBD1	TRBV5-1	few	TRBJ1-1	TGCGCCAGCAGCCCCTGGACAGGGATGAACACTGAAGCTTTCTTT	CASSPWTGMNTEAFF
.	TRBV6-5	few	TRBJ2-1	TGTGCCAGCAGAAGGTACTATGAGCAGTTCTTC	CASRRYYEQFF
.	TRBV10-3	.	TRBJ1-2	TGTGCCATCAGTGATACCGGGAACCTCGGAAATGGCTACACCTTC	CAISDTGNLGNGYTF
TRBD2	TRBV6-2/TRBV6-3	.	TRBJ2-5	TGTGCCAGCAGTTACTCGACTAGCGGCCTTGAATCCCAGTACTTC	CASSYSTSGLESQYF
TRBD1	TRBV20-1	few	TRBJ1-2	TGCAGTGCTCGACAGGGGGCGCAAGGCTATGGCTACACCTTC	CSARQGAQGYGYTF
.	TRBV10-1	few	TRBJ2-3	TGCGCCAGCAGTGGATCCGGGACAACTAGCACAGATACGCAGTATTTT	CASSGSGTTSTDTQYF
TRBD2	TRBV20-1	few	TRBJ2-1	TGCAGTGCTAGAGGAAGAGGGACTAGCGGCCTTTCGGAGCAGTTCTTC	CSARGRGTSGLSEQFF
TRBD2	TRBV6-2/TRBV6-3	.	TRBJ2-7	TGTGCCAGCAGTCCGTTGAGCGGGGGGAAGTACGAGCAGTACTTC	CASSPLSGGKYEQYF
TRBD2	TRBV11-2	many	TRBJ2-1	TGTGCCAGCAGCTTAGTCATGACTAGCGGGAGTAGGCACAATGAGCAGTTCTTC	CASSLVMTSGSRHNEQFF
TRBD2	TRBV4-1	many	TRBJ2-3	TGCGCCAGCAGCCAACTAGGGGCGGGGGACACAGATACGCAGTATTTT	CASSQLGAGDTDTQYF
.	TRBV12-3/TRBV12-4	many	TRBJ2-1	TGTGCCAGCAGCTCTAACGATCGTGAGCAGTTCTTC	CASSSNDREQFF
.	TRBV7-9	few	TRBJ2-3	TGTGCCAGCAGCTCCTGGGGGCTAGCTACAGATACGCAGTATTTT	CASSSWGLATDTQYF
.	TRBV6-2/TRBV6-3	.	TRBJ2-7	TGTGCCAGCAGTTATGAACTGATCGGGGCAGGGGATTACGAGCAGTACTTC	CASSYELIGAGDYEQYF
.	TRBV7-9	few	TRBJ2-2	TGTGCCAGCAGCTTGTCGAACAGGGTGTACACCGGGGAGCTGTTTTTT	CASSLSNRVYTGELFF
.	TRBV7-2	.	TRBJ2-5	TGTGCCAGCAGCTTAGTCCGTGGGAGCGGGGAGACCCAGTACTTC	CASSLVRGSGETQYF
.	TRBV7-2	few	TRBJ2-4	TGTGCCAGCAGCTTAGACAGGGCCCTTAAAAACATTCAGTACTTC	CASSLDRALKNIQYF
.	TRBV20-1	.	TRBJ1-2	TGCAGTGCTAGGGTGAAGCAGGAGCTGCAAGGCTACACCTTC	CSARVKQELQGYTF
.	TRBV6-1	many	TRBJ2-5	TGTGCCAGCAGTAGGGGGGGGGAGACCCAGTACTTC	CASSRGGETQYF
TRBD1	TRBV7-9	.	TRBJ1-1	TGTGCCAGCAGCCGACCGACAGGGAGGGGGGGTGGCACTGAAGCTTTCTTT	CASSRPTGRGGGTEAFF
.	TRBV27	.	TRBJ1-1	TGTGCCAGCAGTCCATGGACAGTGGCTAGTGAAGCTTTCTTT	CASSPWTVASEAFF
TRBD2	TRBV7-9	few	TRBJ2-3	TGTGCCGGGGCAGCGGGGACTAGCACAGATACGCAGTATTTT	CAGAAGTSTDTQYF
.	TRBV29-1	many	TRBJ2-7	TGCAGCGTTGAAACAGGGAGCTCCTACGAGCAGTACTTC	CSVETGSSYEQYF
.	TRBV10-3	few	TRBJ2-3	TGTGCCATCAGTGACAGACAGAAACGCACAGATACGCAGTATTTT	CAISDRQKRTDTQYF
TRBD1	TRBV7-4	.	TRBJ2-5	TGTGCCAGCAGCTTAGGAGTTACAGGGGCGCCGAAAGAGACCCAGTACTTC	CASSLGVTGAPKETQYF
.	TRBV4-3	few	TRBJ2-1	TGCGCCAGCAGCCAACCTATCAAGGGATCCGCCTACAATGAGCAGTTCTTC	CASSQPIKGSAYNEQFF
.	TRBV5-1	many	TRBJ2-3	TGCGCCACAGCACGACAGACTAGCACAGATACGCAGTATTTT	CATARQTSTDTQYF
TRBD1	TRBV10-3	.	TRBJ2-7	TGTGCCATGCAGGGGGCTTCCCACGAGCAGTACTTC	CAMQGASHEQYF
TRBD1	TRBV2	few	TRBJ2-7	TGTGCCAGCAGGACAGGGCTACCGTCCTACGAGCAGTACTTC	CASRTGLPSYEQYF
TRBD1	TRBV20-1	.	TRBJ1-4	TGCAGTGCCAGACAGGGTGATGAAAAACTGTTTTTT	CSARQGDEKLFF